Shown below are 20 T cell receptor beta chains from a single sample sequenced in a study of metastatic and nonmetastatic thyroid tumors. Patients were all untreated before their thyroid surgery. TCRdb re-called the PCR reads via MiXCR. The sample shows 20,000 or so clones, 15% to 17% of them seen only once. The source material was blood. The receptors here all came from a female donor with papillary thyroid cancer or a benign thyroid nodule (not recorded which). Some clones in this sample may be carry-over from other donors' samples.

This clone is termed medium-sized (0.01 to 0.1%). The chain employs TRBV6-1 and TRBJ2-7; maybe TRBD2 (6 bases). The V and J ends lost 5 bases and 0 bases respectively, with 11 bases between them. The V gene's germline CDR1 is MNHNS and CDR2 SASEGT. There are 14 residues in the CDR3. CDR3 loop: CASSLAVSSYEQYF. The CDR3 DNA follows: TGTGCCAGCAGTTTAGCGGTTAGCTCCTACGAGCAGTACTTC.

This clone was picked up many times. The chain uses TRBV12-3 or TRBV12-4 and TRBJ2-1, with TRBD2 matching 7 bases. CDR3 length: 14 residues. The V and J ends lost 6 bases and 6 bases, in that order; junction bases with no gene match: 8. CDR3 coding DNA: TGTGCCAGCAGCCTTGGGCGGGAGCGCAATGAGCAGTTCTTC. It yields the protein CASSLGRERNEQFF.

This clone was recorded at least ten times. Other DNA sequences in this sample translate to the same CDR3. J is TRBJ2-1 and V is TRBV10-3; 9 positions match TRBD2. The germline gives CDR1 ENHRY, CDR2 SYGVKD. With 11 bases clipped from V and 2 bases from J, the junction kept 4 bases outside the gene matches. This CDR3 contains 13 residues. In DNA form, the CDR3 reads TGTGCCGCTAGCGGGGTAGCCTACAATGAGCAGTTCTTC. Translation: CAASGVAYNEQFF.

The table lists this clone with many counts. This chain links TRBV5-4 with TRBJ1-3; no firm D call. With 4 bases removed from V and 0 bases from J, the gap between germline ends came to 8 bases. The CDR3 is 14 residues long. CDR1 SGHNT and CDR2 YYREEE come from the germline V gene (reference sequence). The CDR3 DNA is TGTGCCAGCAGCCCCTCGGGCTCTGGAAACACCATATATTTT. This sequence encodes CASSPSGSGNTIYF.

There are many counts of this clone. The rearrangement uses TRBV5-1 and TRBJ1-4; unclear D gene. With 0 bases removed from V and 0 bases from J, the gap between germline ends came to 9 bases. The CDR3 consists of 16 residues. Germline-derived CDR1 and CDR2 are SGHRS and YFSETQ. The CDR3: CASSLGSQTTNEKLFF. The CDR3 region has the DNA TGCGCCAGCAGCTTGGGCAGCCAAACAACTAATGAAAAACTGTTTTTT.

This clone was picked up many times. J is TRBJ2-3 and V is TRBV10-3, with TRBD2 matching over 11 bases. Trimming cost V 0 bases and J 4 bases; bases outside gene matches: 3. The CDR3 is 16 amino acids. Per germline, CDR1 ENHRY and CDR2 SYGVKD. CDR3 DNA: TGTGCCATCAGTGAGTCATTAGCGGGAGGGGCAGATACGCAGTATTTT. Its translation: CAISESLAGGADTQYF.

This clone is deemed medium-sized (0.01 to 0.1%). This rearrangement joins TRBV12-3 or TRBV12-4 to TRBJ2-1; D unclear. This CDR3 is built from 13 residues. The V and J ends lost 3 bases and 3 bases respectively, with 6 bases between them. CDR3 in DNA: TGTGCCAGCAGTTTCTCACACTACAATGAGCAGTTCTTC. Its translation: CASSFSHYNEQFF.

This clone was counted many times. The chain joins TRBV28 to TRBJ2-7; the D gene is possibly TRBD2 (6 bases). Trimming cost V 4 bases and J 3 bases, with 13 bases left between them. Germline values: CDR1 MDHEN, CDR2 SYDVKM. The CDR3 is 14 residues long. The CDR3 loop is CASSSPGVLYEQYF. CDR3 nucleotide sequence: TGTGCCAGCAGTTCCCCGGGGGTCCTCTACGAGCAGTACTTC.

This clone is judged medium-sized. The V and J genes are TRBV20-1 and TRBJ1-2; D uncertain. This CDR3 region has 11 residues. The ends were cut back, 0 bases at V and 4 bases at J, with 3 bases in the middle. Germline CDR1 is DFQATT and CDR2 is SNEGSKA (reference sequence). The CDR3 DNA sequence: TGCAGTGCTAGAGAAGGCTATGGCTACACCTTC. This sequence encodes CSAREGYGYTF.

This clone was recorded a few times. V usage is TRBV7-2 and J usage is TRBJ2-1; 12 bases line up with TRBD1. Losses at the gene ends were 8 bases for V and 5 bases for J; bases not matched to a gene: 19. The CDR3 has 19 amino acids. CDR1 is SGHTA and CDR2 is FQGNSA in the germline V gene. The DNA of the CDR3 is TGTGCCAGCCCAAACCCCCGGGACAGGGGGCTTTGGGCAAACAATGAGCAGTTCTTC. Protein product: CASPNPRDRGLWANNEQFF.

There are many counts of this clone. The rearrangement links TRBV12-3 or TRBV12-4 to TRBJ1-1, with unresolved D. V was pared by 3 bases and J by 0 bases, with 8 bases between. The CDR3 extends over 14 amino acids. This chain's CDR3 is CASSFRTLNTEAFF. The CDR3 nucleotides read TGTGCCAGCAGTTTTCGGACGTTGAACACTGAAGCTTTCTTT.

This clone was picked up many times. This sequence joins TRBV5-5 and TRBJ1-6; D call uncertain. The CDR3 contains 13 residues. Per germline, CDR1 SGHKS and CDR2 YYEKEE (reference sequence). Between the trimmed V and J ends, which lost 3 bases and 6 bases, there was a span of 7 bases. Here the CDR3 DNA reads TGTGCCAGCAGCTCGCTTATTAATTCACCCCTCCACTTT. Amino acids: CASSSLINSPLHF.

This clone was detected many times. This chain links TRBV10-3 with TRBJ1-6; no firm D call. Trimming shortened V by 7 bases and J by 8 bases, and 12 bases separated the two germline ends. The germline CDR1 and CDR2 sequences are ENHRY and SYGVKD. CDR3 length: 13 residues. CDR3 coding DNA: TGTGCCATCACTCGAACGCTAGATTCACCCCTCCACTTT. Translated, it gives CAITRTLDSPLHF.

This clone was seen ten or more times. This chain uses TRBV6-1 with TRBJ2-1; 7 bases are shared with TRBD1. Germline CDR1 is MNHNS and CDR2 is SASEGT. The CDR3 sequence is 14 residues long. V lost 6 bases to trimming and J lost 4 bases; unmatched junction nucleotides: 6. DNA for the CDR3: TGTGCCAGCAGGAGGACAGGCCTTTACAATGAGCAGTTCTTC. Translation gives CASRRTGLYNEQFF.

This clone was seen many times. The CDR3 region has the DNA TGTGCCAGCAGCCAAAGTTTCTCCTGGAACTATGGCTACACCTTC. Protein sequence: CASSQSFSWNYGYTF. V is TRBV3-1 and J is TRBJ1-2; D gene ambiguous. The CDR3 totals 15 residues. Germline V gives CDR1 LGHDT, CDR2 YNNKEL (reference sequence). V was trimmed by 2 bases and J by 2 bases, leaving 12 bases between them.

The chain joins TRBV20-1 to TRBJ2-1; TRBD2 agrees at 9 bases. J was trimmed by 3 bases and V by 0 bases; bases with no gene match: 6. CDR1 and CDR2 from the germline V gene are DFQATT and SNEGSKA (reference sequence). The CDR3 is 16 amino acids. Here the CDR3 reads CSARDWTSDVYNEQFF. CDR3 in DNA: TGCAGTGCTAGAGATTGGACTAGCGACGTCTACAATGAGCAGTTCTTC.

This clone was picked up a small number of times. The chain carries TRBV4-1 and TRBJ2-3; possibly TRBD1 for D (5 bases). Germline values: CDR1 MGHRA, CDR2 YSYEKL. The V end was cut by 0 bases, the J end by 8 bases, with 21 bases between. The CDR3 is 17 amino acids. CDR3 sequence (DNA): TGCGCCAGCAGCCAAGATTCCGACAGTAAAGGATTTCGTACGCAGTATTTT. It codes for CASSQDSDSKGFRTQYF.

For this clone: The junction departs from germline at one end; a sequencing error may be responsible. The chain uses TRBV2 and TRBJ2-7, with a tentative D call TRBD2 (5 bases). The CDR3 extends over 12 amino acids. Germline assignment: CDR1 SNHLY and CDR2 FYNNEI. In DNA form, the CDR3 reads TGTGCCAGAGGCGAGGGCACCTATGAGCAGTACTTC. Translating it yields CARGEGTYEQYF.

This rearrangement joins TRBV11-3 to TRBJ2-3; the D is unclear. The CDR3 length is 16 residues. Looked up from germline, CDR1 is SGHNT and CDR2 is YENEEA. V lost 6 bases and J 2 bases, leaving 18 bases between the germline ends. CDR3 coding DNA: TGTGCCAGCAGGGCAAATAACGCTGGAAACACAGATACGCAGTATTTT. Translation: CASRANNAGNTDTQYF.

In its sample, this clone was seen a few times. This sequence joins TRBV6-4 and TRBJ2-1, with TRBD2 matching over 14 bases. Germline lookup yields CDR1 MRHNA and CDR2 SNTAGT. Germline trimming cut 4 bases from V and 6 bases from J; bases unmatched to any gene: 2. This CDR3 has 15 residues. In nucleotides, the CDR3 is TGTGCCAGCAGTGCCGGACTAGCGGGAGGCAATGAGCAGTTCTTC. It codes for CASSAGLAGGNEQFF.